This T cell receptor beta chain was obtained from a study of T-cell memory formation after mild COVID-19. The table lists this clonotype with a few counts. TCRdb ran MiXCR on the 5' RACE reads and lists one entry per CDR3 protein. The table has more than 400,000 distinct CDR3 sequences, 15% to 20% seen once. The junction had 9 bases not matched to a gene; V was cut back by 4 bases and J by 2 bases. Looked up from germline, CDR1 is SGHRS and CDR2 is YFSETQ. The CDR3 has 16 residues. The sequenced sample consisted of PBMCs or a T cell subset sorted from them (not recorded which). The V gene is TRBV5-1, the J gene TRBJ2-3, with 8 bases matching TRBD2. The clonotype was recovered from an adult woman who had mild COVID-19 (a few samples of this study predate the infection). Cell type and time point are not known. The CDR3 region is CASSPPLAVLTDTQYF. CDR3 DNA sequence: TGCGCCAGCAGCCCCCCACTAGCGGTACTCACAGATACGCAGTATTTT.